The 14 T cell receptor beta chains listed next were all sequenced from one sample in a study of CD8 T cells in ankylosing spondylitis. TCRdb itself ran the 5' RACE reads through MiXCR, one entry per CDR3 protein. Of around 250,000 distinct CDR3 sequences detected, 30% to 40% appear once; the ten largest clones hold approximately 4.6%. The sample consisted of blood, either unsorted or a sorted T cell fraction (not recorded which). The receptors stem from a male donor with ankylosing spondylitis or in good health (not recorded which).

This clonotype has just a few counts. The rearrangement links TRBV5-1 to TRBJ2-1; TRBD1 agrees at 10 bases. The V gene end was trimmed by 4 bases and the J gene end by 5 bases; junction bases not matched to a gene: 12. The CDR3 extends over 17 amino acids. Germline assignment: CDR1 SGHRS and CDR2 YFSETQ. The CDR3 region has the DNA TGCGCCAGCAGCGAACCCCGGACCGGGACAGGGGACAATGAGCAGTTCTTC. Its protein product is CASSEPRTGTGDNEQFF.

CDR3 amino acids: CAISESATPYEQYF. The CDR3 nucleotides read TGTGCCATCAGTGAGTCAGCTACACCCTACGAGCAGTACTTC. The rearrangement uses TRBV10-3 and TRBJ2-7; no clear D gene. V lost 0 bases, J lost 2 bases, and 8 bases lay in between. This CDR3 has 14 residues. CDR1 ENHRY and CDR2 SYGVKD come from the germline V gene.

This clonotype has just a few counts. The gene calls are TRBV24-1 and TRBJ2-5; D gene unclear. The CDR3 contains 13 residues. Germline V gives CDR1 KGHDR, CDR2 SFDVKD. The V end was cut by 5 bases, the J end by 1 base, with 7 bases between. This CDR3 is CATSAPLQETQYF. In nucleotides, the CDR3 is TGTGCCACCAGTGCCCCTCTCCAAGAGACCCAGTACTTC.

This clonotype was seen a handful of times. CDR3 sequence reads: CASSHTGNEQYF. CDR3 DNA: TGTGCCAGCAGCCACACAGGTAACGAGCAGTACTTC. The J gene is TRBJ2-7, the V gene TRBV3-1, with D maybe TRBD1 (5 bases). Germline CDR1 is LGHDT and CDR2 is YNNKEL (reference sequence). The CDR3 spans 12 residues. With 3 bases removed from V and 5 bases from J, the gap between germline ends came to 8 bases.

The chain recombines TRBV7-9 with TRBJ2-3, with D perhaps assigned TRBD1 or TRBD2 (5 bases each). V lost 5 bases to trimming and J lost 7 bases, with 19 bases between them. The V gene's germline CDR1 is SEHNR and CDR2 FQNEAQ (reference sequence). This CDR3 region has 15 residues. The CDR3 sequence is CASSAGTQAMNTQYF. DNA of the CDR3: TGTGCCAGCAGCGCCGGGACCCAAGCCATGAATACGCAGTATTTT.

This clonotype was picked up a small number of times. The chain recombines TRBV5-1 with TRBJ2-7; 9 bases align to TRBD1. V gave up 6 bases and J gave up 4 bases; unmatched junction bases: 5. CDR1 is SGHRS, CDR2 YFSETQ, per germline. CDR3 size: 13 residues. The CDR3 region has the DNA TGCGCCAGCACTTTGACAGGGGGGTACGAGCAGTACTTC. This gives the protein CASTLTGGYEQYF.

This clonotype was counted between two and nine times. The chain has TRBV4-2 and TRBJ1-2; D ambiguous. V was trimmed by 7 bases and J by 8 bases, leaving 23 bases between them. The CDR3 is 15 amino acids. The germline V gene encodes CDR1 LGHNA and CDR2 YNFKEQ. The CDR3 nucleotides are TGTGCCAGCACCCGAAGACTGGGCCAACCGCTAGGCTACACCTTC. Translating it yields CASTRRLGQPLGYTF.

The chain joins TRBV29-1 to TRBJ2-1; D perhaps matches TRBD1 (6 bases). Germline assignment: CDR1 SQVTM and CDR2 ANQGSEA. The CDR3 spans 12 residues. The germline V and J ends were trimmed by 0 bases and 6 bases, with 6 bases remaining between them. CDR3 loop: CSVEEGGNEQFF. The CDR3 bases are TGCAGCGTTGAAGAAGGGGGCAATGAGCAGTTCTTC.

This clonotype was seen more than once but under ten times. The CDR3 DNA reads TGCAGTGCTAGAGATGGGTCTTCTGAAAAACTGTTTTTT. Protein: CSARDGSSEKLFF. The rearrangement uses TRBV20-1 and TRBJ1-4; D is unclear. Germline V gene sequence: CDR1 DFQATT, CDR2 SNEGSKA (reference sequence). CDR3 length: 13 residues. V lost 0 bases to trimming and J lost 7 bases, with 9 bases between them.

This clonotype was picked up a small number of times. The chain combines TRBV25-1 with TRBJ2-4, with TRBD2 matching 10 bases. Germline CDR1 and CDR2: MGHDK and SYGVNS. The V segment lost 1 base and the J segment 9 bases; nucleotides outside the gene matches: 9. This CDR3 comprises 16 residues. The CDR3 bases are TGTGCCAGCAGTGAATCGGTTTTAGCGGGGGGCGGCATTCAGTACTTC. This codes for CASSESVLAGGGIQYF.

V usage is TRBV29-1 and J usage is TRBJ1-4; possible D gene TRBD1, 5 bases. The V gene's germline CDR1 is SQVTM and CDR2 ANQGSEA. Trimming removed 1 base at V and 6 bases at J, with 9 bases between. The CDR3 loop spans 13 amino acids. The CDR3 reads CSVEGGGDEKLFF. The CDR3 nucleotides are TGCAGCGTTGAAGGGGGAGGGGATGAAAAACTGTTTTTT.

The chain uses TRBV7-8 and TRBJ1-4; no definite D call. Trimming took off 1 base at V and 7 bases at J, with 10 bases between the two ends. The CDR3 is 14 residues long. Germline CDR1 is SGHVS and CDR2 is FQNEAQ. CDR3 loop: CASSLGGSREKLFF. For the CDR3, the DNA is TGTGCCAGCAGCTTAGGAGGGAGTCGTGAAAAACTGTTTTTT.

The table lists this clonotype with a few counts. The genes are TRBV9 and TRBJ2-5; D perhaps matches TRBD2 (6 bases). Trimming took 0 bases from V and 3 from J, leaving 15 bases between them. Germline CDR1 reads SGDLS; CDR2 reads YYNGEE. CDR3 length: 16 amino acids. The CDR3 bases are TGTGCCAGCAGCGTAGGGGACTGGGACTCGAAAGAGACCCAGTACTTC. The encoded protein is CASSVGDWDSKETQYF.

In nucleotides, the CDR3 is TGTGCCAGCAGCGTAGGGGGACAGGGTCCCCACGAGCAGTACTTC. It is translated as CASSVGGQGPHEQYF. The V and J genes are TRBV9 and TRBJ2-7; TRBD1 agrees at 9 bases. CDR1 SGDLS and CDR2 YYNGEE come from the germline V gene. Losses at the gene ends were 0 bases for V and 5 bases for J; bases not matched to a gene: 6. The CDR3 has 15 amino acids. The whole variable domain, filled in from reference TRBV9 and TRBJ2-7, reads DSGVTQTPKHLITATGQRVTLRCSPRSGDLSVYWYQQSLDQGLQFLIQYYNGEERAKGNILERFSAQQFPDLHSELNLSSLELGDSALYFCASSVGGQGPHEQYFGPGTRLTVT.